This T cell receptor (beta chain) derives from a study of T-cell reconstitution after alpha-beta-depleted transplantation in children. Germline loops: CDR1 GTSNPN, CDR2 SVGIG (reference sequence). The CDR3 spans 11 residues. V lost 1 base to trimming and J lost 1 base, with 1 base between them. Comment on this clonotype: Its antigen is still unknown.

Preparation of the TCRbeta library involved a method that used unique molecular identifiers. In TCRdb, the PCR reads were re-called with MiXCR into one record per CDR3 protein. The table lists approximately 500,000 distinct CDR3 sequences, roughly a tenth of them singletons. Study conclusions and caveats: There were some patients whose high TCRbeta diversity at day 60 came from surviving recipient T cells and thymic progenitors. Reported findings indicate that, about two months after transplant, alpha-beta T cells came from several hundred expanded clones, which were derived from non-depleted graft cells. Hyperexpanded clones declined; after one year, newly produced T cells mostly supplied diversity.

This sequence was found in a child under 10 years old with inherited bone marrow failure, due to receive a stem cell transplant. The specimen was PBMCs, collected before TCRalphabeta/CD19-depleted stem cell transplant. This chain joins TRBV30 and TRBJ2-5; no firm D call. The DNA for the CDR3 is TGTGCCTGGAGTGCCCAAGAGACCCAGTACTTC. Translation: CAWSAQETQYF. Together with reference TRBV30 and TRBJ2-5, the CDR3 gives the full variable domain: SQTIHQWPATLVQPVGSPLSLECTVEGTSNPNLYWYRQAAGRGLQLLFYSVGIGQISSEVPQNLSASRPQDRQFILSSKKLLLSDSGFYLCAWSAQETQYFGPGTRLLVL.